One and the same sample provided the 9 T cell receptor beta chains below, sequenced in a study of blood T cell repertoires in COVID-19. The repertoire was sequenced with immunoSEQ multiplex PCR; TCRdb's copy has only in-frame clones and lacks some. Counted here are 150,000 to 200,000 clones, roughly nine tenths occurring once; the ten biggest clones make up 1.9%. Sequencing was done on a sample of peripheral blood. The receptor source for this set is a man between 18 and 29 years old who had recovered from COVID-19.

The gene calls are TRBV19 and TRBJ2-1, with D perhaps matching TRBD2 (7 bases). V was clipped by 0 bases and J by 8 bases, with 20 bases between them. The CDR3 covers 17 residues. From germline, CDR1 is LNHDA and CDR2 SQIVND (reference sequence). The CDR3 nucleotides read TGTGCCAGTAGTATAGACAAGGGACTAAGGGGGGTTGATGAGCAGTTCTTC. It translates to CASSIDKGLRGVDEQFF.

This clone was picked up one time. This sequence joins TRBV2 and TRBJ2-7, with 11 bases identical to TRBD2. This CDR3 is 14 amino acids long. Per the germline V gene, CDR1 is SNHLY and CDR2 is FYNNEI. Trimming removed 4 bases from V and 5 bases from J; junction bases left unmatched: 4. The CDR3: CASSGLAGNHEQYF. The CDR3 nucleotides read TGTGCCAGCAGTGGACTAGCGGGAAACCACGAGCAGTACTTC.

This sequence joins TRBV5-1 and TRBJ2-1, with 12 bases fitting TRBD1. The CDR3 extends over 14 amino acids. Germline V gene sequence: CDR1 SGHRS, CDR2 YFSETQ. J gave up 8 bases and V 3 bases, and 3 bases lay outside the gene matches. DNA of the CDR3: TGCGCCAGCAGCTCCGGGACAGGGGGCGATGAGCAGTTCTTC. This translates into CASSSGTGGDEQFF.

This chain uses TRBV27 with TRBJ2-2, with 8 bases fitting TRBD2. Germline-derived CDR1 and CDR2 are MNHEY and SMNVEV (reference sequence). Unmatched junction bases numbered 12, after V lost 7 bases and J lost 5 bases. CDR3 length: 16 residues. The CDR3 coding sequence is TGTGCCAGCACGGGAGGGGTGGCCCGGGGGACCGGGGAGCTGTTTTTT. Its protein product is CASTGGVARGTGELFF.

The chain has TRBV7-2 and TRBJ2-2; 11 nucleotides align to TRBD2. There are 17 residues in the CDR3. J was trimmed by 1 base and V by 4 bases; bases with no gene match: 5. The germline V gene has CDR1 SGHTA and CDR2 FQGNSA. DNA of the CDR3: TGTGCCAGCAGCTCCCTTGGGACTAGCGGGAACACCGGGGAGCTGTTTTTT. Residues: CASSSLGTSGNTGELFF.

This clone was counted only a few times. The CDR3 coding sequence is TGTGCCAGCAGCTTGGGGTCACGGTCGTATCAGCCCCAGCATTTT. Translating gives CASSLGSRSYQPQHF. This rearrangement joins TRBV5-6 to TRBJ1-5; D not certain. The germline V and J ends were trimmed by 0 bases and 5 bases, with 12 bases remaining between them. This CDR3 is 15 amino acids long. Germline lookup yields CDR1 SGHDT and CDR2 YYEEEE.

This chain connects TRBV19 to TRBJ2-7, with TRBD2 matching 9 bases. CDR3 length: 14 amino acids. Germline V CDR1 and CDR2: LNHDA, SQIVND (reference sequence). V trimming: 3 bases; J trimming: 6 bases; junction bases outside the gene matches: 6. The CDR3 reads CASSMGGRAFEQYF. The CDR3 DNA reads as TGTGCCAGTAGTATGGGCGGGAGGGCCTTCGAGCAGTACTTC.

The chain uses TRBV18 and TRBJ1-2, with no clear D. Trimming cost V 0 bases and J 5 bases, with 7 bases left between them. The CDR3 spans 13 residues. Germline V lookup: CDR1 KGHSH, CDR2 LQKENI. DNA for the CDR3: TGTGCCAGCTCACCACCGTCGACTTATGGCTACACCTTC. Translation: CASSPPSTYGYTF.

The V call is TRBV15, the J call TRBJ2-3, with TRBD2 matching 8 bases. The CDR3 runs to 16 residues. The J segment lost 1 base and the V segment lost 3 bases, leaving 6 bases of the junction unmatched. CDR1 and CDR2 (germline): LNHNV, YYDKDF (reference sequence). CDR3 bases: TGTGCCACCAGCAGTCGTGGGCGGGAGGGCACAGATACGCAGTATTTT. It is translated as CATSSRGREGTDTQYF.